A selection of T cell receptor beta chains follows, all from one sample in a study of T cells after yellow fever vaccination. TCRdb re-called the 5' RACE reads with MiXCR, one entry per CDR3 protein. Here the sample spans hundreds of thousands of distinct CDR3 sequences, 3.6% being singletons. Sequences were derived from PBMCs, sampled on the day of the yellow fever booster vaccination. Every receptor here comes from a man aged 18 to 30 who received the YFV17D yellow fever vaccine. Both conserved end residues are part of each CDR3. Fields, in order: J gene, D gene, V gene, clone size, CDR3 protein, CDR3 DNA. A D gene is named only where the DNA matches it firmly. Some rows have no size entry. The others give once, few or many, or a class for an expanded clone.

TRBJ1-2	TRBD1	TRBV7-3	few	CASSPQDRGNDGYTF	TGTGCCAGCAGCCCCCAGGACAGGGGAAATGATGGCTACACCTTC
TRBJ2-5	.	TRBV19	.	CASSIRFGETQYF	TGTGCCAGTAGTATCAGGTTCGGGGAGACCCAGTACTTC
TRBJ1-4	.	TRBV20-1	few	CSAEAGTREKLFF	TGCAGTGCCGAGGCAGGGACTCGTGAAAAACTGTTTTTT
TRBJ2-5	TRBD2	TRBV5-1	many	CASSLSLAEETQYF	TGCGCCAGCAGCTTGTCACTAGCGGAAGAGACCCAGTACTTC
TRBJ2-7	.	TRBV3-1	.	CASSPRWDSEQYF	TGTGCCAGCAGCCCACGCTGGGACTCCGAGCAGTACTTC
TRBJ1-3	.	TRBV5-5	.	CASSNTGTGENTIYF	TGTGCCAGCAGCAATACAGGCACGGGAGAAAACACCATATATTTT
TRBJ2-2	TRBD2	TRBV5-4	few	CASSLSGYNTGELFF	TGTGCCAGCAGCCTTAGCGGGTATAACACCGGGGAGCTGTTTTTT
TRBJ1-4	.	TRBV12-3/TRBV12-4	many	CASSLDLFEKLFF	TGTGCCAGCAGTTTAGATCTGTTTGAAAAACTGTTTTTT
TRBJ2-3	.	TRBV4-3	many	CASSQDWGGPRRDTQYF	TGCGCCAGCAGCCAAGACTGGGGGGGGCCCCGCCGGGATACGCAGTATTTT
TRBJ1-6	.	TRBV12-3/TRBV12-4	.	CASSPSPGQGNSPLHF	TGTGCCAGCAGTCCATCCCCGGGGCAGGGGAATTCACCCCTCCACTTT
TRBJ2-4	.	TRBV27	many	CASSWGGLSKNIQYF	TGTGCCAGCAGTTGGGGGGGCCTCTCCAAAAACATTCAGTACTTC
TRBJ1-1	TRBD1	TRBV7-8	many	CASSLNRGLATLEDGTEAFF	TGTGCCAGCAGCTTAAACAGGGGACTTGCAACCTTAGAAGATGGCACTGAAGCTTTCTTT
TRBJ1-3	.	TRBV29-1	few	CSVAFAGGPGNTIYF	TGCAGCGTTGCCTTTGCTGGGGGACCCGGAAACACCATATATTTT
TRBJ1-4	.	TRBV6-6	many	CASTAGLRNEKLFF	TGTGCCAGCACTGCTGGCCTACGTAATGAAAAACTGTTTTTT
TRBJ2-3	.	TRBV7-2	.	CASGMGGRAPTDTQYF	TGTGCCTCGGGTATGGGCGGGCGAGCTCCCACAGATACGCAGTATTTT
TRBJ1-1	.	TRBV12-3/TRBV12-4	.	CASRHSGQPEAFF	TGTGCCAGCAGACACTCCGGACAGCCTGAAGCTTTCTTT
TRBJ2-3	.	TRBV18	few	CASSQGQVRDTQYF	TGTGCCAGCTCACAGGGGCAGGTCAGAGATACGCAGTATTTT
TRBJ2-5	.	TRBV28	many	CASALVQETQYF	TGTGCCAGCGCGCTAGTCCAAGAGACCCAGTACTTC
TRBJ2-5	.	TRBV12-3/TRBV12-4	.	CASSPLTRKETQYF	TGTGCCAGCAGTCCGCTCACTAGAAAAGAGACCCAGTACTTC
TRBJ1-2	.	TRBV5-6	many	CASISRWPTDAYTF	TGTGCCAGCATCTCAAGGTGGCCGACGGACGCCTACACCTTC
TRBJ2-2	.	TRBV14	many	CASSQGRVGSNTGELFF	TGTGCCAGCAGCCAAGGTCGTGTCGGGTCGAACACCGGGGAGCTGTTTTTT
TRBJ2-1	TRBD2	TRBV10-3	many	CAISEVLSGATGSYNEQFF	TGTGCCATCAGTGAGGTTCTGAGCGGGGCAACCGGGTCCTACAATGAGCAGTTCTTC
TRBJ2-7	.	TRBV25-1	.	CASSAAGREQYF	TGTGCCAGCAGTGCCGCAGGCAGGGAGCAGTACTTC
TRBJ2-2	TRBD1	TRBV28	many	CASSLFPGGWTGELFF	TGTGCCAGCAGTTTATTCCCAGGGGGATGGACCGGGGAGCTGTTTTTT
TRBJ1-6	.	TRBV7-3	many	CASSTRGGQNRSPLHF	TGTGCCAGCAGCACTAGGGGGGGCCAGAATCGGTCACCCCTCCACTTT
TRBJ1-2	TRBD1	TRBV6-1	.	CASSGLKNRDRGLFGYGYTF	TGTGCCAGCAGTGGATTGAAGAACCGGGACAGGGGGCTTTTTGGCTATGGCTACACCTTC
TRBJ2-5	TRBD2	TRBV6-5	.	CASSSTSGGRKTQYF	TGTGCCAGCAGCTCGACTAGCGGGGGGCGGAAGACCCAGTACTTC
TRBJ2-1	.	TRBV10-1	.	CASSDAGVDSYNEQFF	TGCGCCAGCAGTGATGCTGGGGTGGATAGCTACAATGAGCAGTTCTTC
TRBJ2-3	TRBD2	TRBV24-1	few	CATSDYSGGTTDTQYF	TGTGCCACCAGTGATTATAGCGGGGGGACCACAGATACGCAGTATTTT
TRBJ2-7	.	TRBV6-5	many	CASSPGWGAYEQYF	TGTGCCAGCAGTCCGGGGTGGGGAGCCTACGAGCAGTACTTC
TRBJ1-2	.	TRBV7-9	many	CAIRTSNYGYTF	TGTGCCATCCGTACCAGTAACTATGGCTACACCTTC
TRBJ1-1	TRBD1	TRBV6-2/TRBV6-3	.	CASLGTGETEAFF	TGTGCCTCTCTAGGGACAGGGGAGACTGAAGCTTTCTTT
TRBJ2-2	TRBD2	TRBV20-1	many	CSARDPSGGATGELFF	TGCAGTGCTAGAGATCCTAGCGGGGGGGCCACCGGGGAGCTGTTTTTT
TRBJ2-7	.	TRBV20-1	many	CSARDRGAYEQYF	TGCAGTGCTAGAGACAGGGGAGCCTACGAGCAGTACTTC
TRBJ2-1	TRBD2	TRBV24-1	few	CATSDLTSGGAAYNEQFF	TGTGCCACCAGTGATCTGACTAGCGGGGGGGCGGCTTACAATGAGCAGTTCTTC
TRBJ2-5	TRBD2	TRBV6-5	many	CASSYGGGPQETQYF	TGTGCCAGCAGTTACGGCGGGGGGCCCCAAGAGACCCAGTACTTC
TRBJ1-6	.	TRBV7-9	few	CASSLGGRYNSPLHF	TGTGCCAGCTCTCTCGGGGGTCGCTATAATTCACCCCTCCACTTT
TRBJ2-5	.	TRBV7-2	.	CASSLGGGVSQYF	TGTGCCAGCAGCTTAGGGGGTGGAGTCTCCCAGTACTTC
TRBJ2-2	.	TRBV11-2	.	CASSLGHKAPGELFF	TGTGCCAGCAGCTTAGGACATAAAGCTCCGGGGGAGCTGTTTTTT
TRBJ1-2	.	TRBV28	few	CASSFRGAHYGYTF	TGTGCCAGCAGTTTCCGAGGGGCGCATTATGGCTACACCTTC
TRBJ2-2	.	TRBV20-1	many	CSARLRQINTGELFF	TGCAGTGCTAGGTTACGGCAGATAAACACCGGGGAGCTGTTTTTT
TRBJ2-1	TRBD2	TRBV5-1	.	CASSYGTSGGAEQFF	TGCGCCAGCAGCTACGGGACTAGCGGGGGGGCCGAGCAGTTCTTC
TRBJ2-3	.	TRBV6-1	few	CASTAGHPGTDTQYF	TGTGCCAGCACCGCCGGGCACCCGGGCACAGATACGCAGTATTTT
TRBJ2-3	.	TRBV20-1	many	CSARWDFADTQYF	TGCAGTGCTAGGTGGGATTTCGCGGATACGCAGTATTTT
TRBJ2-3	TRBD2	TRBV20-1	many	CSAPTSGTDTQYF	TGCAGTGCCCCCACTAGCGGCACAGATACGCAGTATTTT
TRBJ1-2	.	TRBV5-1	many	CASSLDGANYGYTF	TGCGCCAGCAGCCTGGACGGGGCTAACTATGGCTACACCTTC
TRBJ1-1	.	TRBV19	few	CASSIGPTGNTEAFF	TGTGCCAGTAGTATAGGTCCCACAGGGAACACTGAAGCTTTCTTT
TRBJ2-3	.	TRBV7-2	many	CASSSAKADTQYF	TGTGCCAGCAGCTCAGCAAAGGCGGATACGCAGTATTTT